The subject of this entry is one T cell receptor (beta chain). Per the original data handling: The authors estimated nucleated cell counts from reference gene primer amplification. Some clones are missing from TCRdb's copy, which holds only in-frame ones; the method was immunoSEQ multiplex PCR. V and J calls and clone size are as listed in that table; D and trimming were resolved from the DNA. The data hold about 200,000 clones, with around 90% observed a single time. This sample is drawn from a study of blood T cell repertoires in COVID-19. Study background: Spain, Italy and the United States supplied samples that represented acute and convalescent COVID-19. PBMCs, B-cell-depleted T cells, or T cells were the source of the cDNA or gDNA that made up the material.

Germline V gene lookup returns CDR1 SGHRS and CDR2 YFSETQ. This CDR3 has 15 amino acids. The junction had 2 bases not matched to a gene; V was cut back by 0 bases and J by 2 bases. The material sequenced was peripheral blood. This sequence joins TRBV5-1 and TRBJ2-1, with 7 bases fitting TRBD2. This clonotype was sampled from a man aged 55 to 70 with acute or convalescent COVID-19. In nucleotides, the CDR3 is TGCGCCAGCAGCTTGGAGCGGGGAGCCTACAATGAGCAGTTCTTC. The encoded protein is CASSLERGAYNEQFF.